This TCR beta chain was documented in a study of shared clonotypes between healthy human individuals (TCRdb year 2020). In terms of the full investigation: The cohort included three men and a couple of women between 18 and 49 years of age. Blood TCR repertoires of five healthy adults were deeply sequenced to estimate repertoire size and the extent of clonotype sharing between individuals. Different laboratories and diverse techniques were used to prepare libraries and sequence TCR repertoires, to increase sequencing depth and limit assay-specific biases. Per donor, leukapheresis produced somewhere between about 0.94 and 10 billion PBMCs. For each donor, three plates each were used for CD4 naive and CD4 memory, two plates were used for CD8 naive, and one plate was used for CD8 memory. Paper-wide results and their limitations: Pairwise subsampling indicated that sequencing depth was expected to affect the degree of clonotype sharing among donors. Sampling was restricted to blood, and TCR repertoires in tissue are likely to differ from TCR repertoires in blood. Clonotypes shared by all four sorted-subset donors showed higher generation probabilities than non-shared clonotypes. Even with the large sequencing depth, rarefaction of the sorted-subset datasets indicated that sequencing was incomplete. Around 5% of naive CD4, more than 3% of naive CD8, roughly 2.5% of memory CD4, and approximately 0.39% of memory CD8 clonotypes were shared across several donors. Naive subsets generally had larger estimated clonotype richness than memory subsets did. The genetic and exposure-history diversity represented was limited by the small number of donors.

TCR CDR3 regions were amplified from genomic DNA by multiplex PCR using the deep immunoSEQ assay. Extracted genomic DNA from each cell subset was distributed evenly across all wells of several immunoSEQ 96-well plates, and each plate was treated as a replicate. For sorted subsets, about 220 ng of genomic DNA, equivalent to some 33,000 T cell genomes, went into each replicate PCR. Purified libraries were quantified with a Qubit 3.0 fluorometer, sized on a Bioanalyzer 2100, and re-quantified with the KAPA Library Quantification kit. Every immunoSEQ 96-well plate was sequenced on a dedicated single-read 150-cycle Illumina NextSeq 550 flow cell. Under the source paper's analysis protocol: Because the immunoSEQ output held only junctional sequences and lacked quality scores, the filtering could not match the filtering applied to full-length reads. Sequences were annotated with PyIR, a Python wrapper for IgBLAST v1.9, and V/J genes and CDR3 were assigned using IMGT germline references. Reads with weak V/J assignments (E-value above 1e-6), missing CDR3, stop codons, out-of-frame junctions, or ambiguous translated residues were removed. V3J clonotypes were defined as sequences sharing an identical inferred V gene, J gene, and CDR3 amino acid sequence. Percentage overlap between repertoires was calculated by dividing the number of shared unique clonotypes by the size of the smaller repertoire. Three approaches were used to assess repertoire richness: RTK rarefaction, the Chao1 estimator, and Recon v2.1 estimates of unobserved clonotypes. For all TCRbeta clonotypes obtained by the gDNA method from several donors, generation probabilities were computed with OLGA. TCRdb mirrors the immuneACCESS table, restricted to in-frame sequences. Some clones are absent from its copies; in checked studies, under half trace to an unresolved V gene, and the reason for the others is unknown. The V and J calls and clone size come from that table; D and trimming were worked out from the DNA. This sample gives millions of clones in total; roughly 96% of them show up just once. The ten largest clones capture 0.13% of the sample.

The donors were healthy, HIV-negative adults with no recently reported acute infections or vaccinations. Every donor was a Caucasian adult residing in Nashville, Tennessee, USA. CD4+ T cells were enriched by magnetic negative selection; naive cells were then positively selected on CD45RA, and the negative fraction formed the memory subset. Blood was obtained by leukapheresis, after which PBMCs were separated by Ficoll-Histopaque density gradient centrifugation and cryopreserved in liquid nitrogen vapor phase. Analytical flow cytometry was used to check the purity and quantity of each magnetically sorted T cell population. Each sorted fraction had its genomic DNA isolated and then quantified by UV absorbance on a Nanodrop 2000c. In regard to this clone: Its antigen is still unknown. The sample holds no much larger clone one base away, and base qualities are not on file.

There are 14 amino acids in the CDR3, from cysteine to phenylalanine inclusive. Only the CDR3 DNA is retained, 42 bases long and in frame from the first base. Based on the germline V gene, the CDR1 and CDR2 sequences are WSHSY and SAAADI. V sheds 6 bases and J sheds 0 bases, leaving 9 bases between their ends. The chain uses TRBV10-2 and TRBJ2-1; a weak D assignment points to TRBD2 (5 bases agree). The source material was naive CD4+ T cells sorted from blood. The cell subset or site label of this sample denotes: CD45RA+ positively selected. This clonotype originated in a man younger than 35 in good health. The CDR3 in this case is CASREGSSYNEQFF. The DNA sequence follows: TGCGCCAGCAGAGAAGGGAGCTCCTACAATGAGCAGTTCTTC.